The clone carrying this T cell receptor (beta chain) was seen a handful of times. Data came from immunoSEQ multiplex PCR; TCRdb stores just in-frame clones and leaves some out. The sample holds more than 55,000 clones, approximately 89% seen once. The sample is drawn from a study of T cell changes during pregnancy in multiple sclerosis. The germline V gene encodes CDR1 SGDLS and CDR2 YYNGEE. Unmatched junction bases numbered 6, after V lost 4 bases and J lost 2 bases. The CDR3 spans 15 residues. The receptor was isolated from a female donor in good health, enrolled as a control in a pregnancy study. V usage is TRBV9 and J usage is TRBJ1-2, with 9 bases that match TRBD1. Material: peripheral blood, obtained after pregnancy. The CDR3 coding sequence is TGTGCCAGCAGCACCACCGGGACAGGGAACTATGGCTACACCTTC. This translates into CASSTTGTGNYGYTF.